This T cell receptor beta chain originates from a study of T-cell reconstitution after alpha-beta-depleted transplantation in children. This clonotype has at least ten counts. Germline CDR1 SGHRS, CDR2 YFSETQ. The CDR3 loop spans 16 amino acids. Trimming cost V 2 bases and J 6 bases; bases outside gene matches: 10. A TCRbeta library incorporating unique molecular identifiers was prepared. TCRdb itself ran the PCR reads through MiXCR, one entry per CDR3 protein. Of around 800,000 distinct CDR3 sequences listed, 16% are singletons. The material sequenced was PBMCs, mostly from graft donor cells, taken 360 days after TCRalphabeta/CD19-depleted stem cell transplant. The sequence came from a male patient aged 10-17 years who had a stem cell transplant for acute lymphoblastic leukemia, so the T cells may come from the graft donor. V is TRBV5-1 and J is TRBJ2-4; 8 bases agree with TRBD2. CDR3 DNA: TGCGCCAGCAGCTTCGGGCCAGCGGGAGTTATAAACATTCAGTACTTC. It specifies CASSFGPAGVINIQYF.